These 14 T cell receptor beta chains came from one sample sequenced in a study of T-cell memory formation after mild COVID-19. TCRdb passed the 5' RACE reads through MiXCR, listing each CDR3 protein once. The data show 100,000 to 140,000 distinct CDR3 sequences, 14% seen once. Sequencing used PBMCs or a T cell subset sorted from them (not recorded which). The source is a man aged 18 to 30 who had mild COVID-19 (a few samples of this study predate the infection). Cell type and time point are not known.

The chain uses TRBV29-1 and TRBJ1-5, with D tentatively TRBD1 (5 bases). CDR1 and CDR2 (germline): SQVTM, ANQGSEA. V dropped 6 bases and J dropped 4 bases, with 16 bases sitting between them. CDR3 size: 14 residues. The CDR3 spells CSVRDLGGNQPQHF. In DNA form, the CDR3 reads TGCAGCGTGCGGGACCTCGGAGGGAATCAGCCCCAGCATTTT.

This clonotype was seen a handful of times. The rearrangement uses TRBV7-2 and TRBJ2-5; TRBD1 matches 7 bases. Germline loops: CDR1 SGHTA, CDR2 FQGNSA. The length of the CDR3 is 16 residues. V lost 1 base, J lost 7 bases, and 12 bases stayed unmatched. Written as DNA, the CDR3 is TGTGCCAGCAGCTTAGTCAGGGACAGACTAAGTGGGACCCAGTACTTC. It codes for CASSLVRDRLSGTQYF.

This clonotype was counted only a few times. The rearrangement links TRBV7-9 to TRBJ2-3, with D maybe TRBD1 (6 bases). This CDR3 is built from 15 residues. The V gene's germline CDR1 is SEHNR and CDR2 FQNEAQ (reference sequence). Trimming took 5 bases from V and 2 from J, leaving 14 bases between them. CDR3 nucleotides: TGTGCCAGCAGCGCGATTGCAGGGGTCACAGATACGCAGTATTTT. Its protein product is CASSAIAGVTDTQYF.

The V gene is TRBV9, the J gene TRBJ2-3; D remains unclear. This CDR3 spans 13 amino acids. Germline CDR1 is SGDLS and CDR2 is YYNGEE. Deletions cut 4 bases from V and 3 bases from J, with 9 bases between. For the CDR3, the DNA is TGTGCCAGCAGCCCTGCGGCGACAGATACGCAGTATTTT. This translates into CASSPAATDTQYF.

This clonotype was detected a few times. The CDR3 loop reads CASSLSPGNQPQHF. CDR3 DNA: TGTGCCAGCAGCTTATCGCCAGGGAATCAGCCCCAGCATTTT. This chain links TRBV7-9 with TRBJ1-5; the D gene is possibly TRBD1 (5 bases). Between the trimmed V and J ends, which lost 2 bases and 4 bases, there was a span of 9 bases. The CDR3 runs to 14 residues. CDR1 and CDR2 from the germline V gene are SEHNR and FQNEAQ (reference sequence).

V is TRBV6-1 and J is TRBJ2-3, with 10 bases that match TRBD2. Trimming cost V 4 bases and J 1 base; bases outside gene matches: 5. CDR1 MNHNS and CDR2 SASEGT come from the germline V gene. The CDR3 is 16 amino acids. The CDR3 DNA reads TGTGCCAGCAGTGCCCTAGCGGGGGTAGGCACAGATACGCAGTATTTT. Protein sequence: CASSALAGVGTDTQYF.

Many counts were recorded for this clonotype. This chain uses TRBV6-6 with TRBJ1-2; the match to TRBD1 covers 8 bases. CDR1 is MNHNY and CDR2 is SVGAGI in the germline V gene (reference sequence). Trimming cost V 11 bases and J 8 bases; bases outside gene matches: 7. The length of the CDR3 is 11 residues. The CDR3 DNA is TGTGCCGGAACGACAGGGGCCGGCTACACCTTC. Its translation is CAGTTGAGYTF.

This clonotype showed up just a few times. The chain joins TRBV5-1 to TRBJ2-7, with D tentatively TRBD2 (6 bases). This CDR3 has 13 amino acids. V was trimmed by 0 bases and J by 7 bases, leaving 11 bases between them. Germline CDR1 reads SGHRS; CDR2 reads YFSETQ. The CDR3 loop reads CASSLAGTQEQYV. Written as DNA, the CDR3 is TGCGCCAGCAGCTTGGCCGGGACTCAAGAGCAGTACGTC.

The rearrangement links TRBV4-3 to TRBJ1-1, with D maybe TRBD1 (5 bases). V shed 1 base and J shed 5 bases, with 11 bases lying between them. In germline, CDR1 is LGHNA, CDR2 YSLEER. The CDR3 totals 14 residues. The CDR3 loop is CASSQGTFGTEAFF. CDR3 nucleotides: TGCGCCAGCAGCCAAGGGACATTCGGGACTGAAGCTTTCTTT.

This clonotype was seen repeatedly, ten times or more. As DNA, the CDR3 is TGCGCCAGCAGCCAAGCAGCGGAGAGCTCCTACGAGCAGTACGTC. Protein product: CASSQAAESSYEQYV. The chain is built from TRBV4-1 and TRBJ2-7; D perhaps matches TRBD2 (5 bases). The V and J ends lost 1 base and 0 bases respectively, with 10 bases between them. Germline lookup yields CDR1 MGHRA and CDR2 YSYEKL. This CDR3 is 15 amino acids long.

This clonotype was found a few times. CDR3 region: CASSYSELYEQYF. The CDR3 bases are TGTGCCAGCAGTTACTCGGAGCTCTACGAGCAGTACTTC. This chain connects TRBV6-5 to TRBJ2-7; no firm D call. The CDR3 covers 13 residues. Trimming left V 0 bases short and J 3 bases short, with 6 bases between. The germline gives CDR1 MNHEY, CDR2 SVGAGI.

This rearrangement joins TRBV12-3 or TRBV12-4 to TRBJ1-4; 7 bases are a match to TRBD1. This CDR3 spans 15 amino acids. With 6 bases clipped from V and 7 bases from J, the junction kept 11 bases outside the gene matches. Written as DNA, the CDR3 is TGTGCCAGCAGCCGACAGGGAATGGGGAGTGAAAAACTGTTTTTT. Translated, it gives CASSRQGMGSEKLFF.

The genes are TRBV5-1 and TRBJ2-4; TRBD1 is a possible D gene (5 bases). This CDR3 has 17 residues. The germline V and J ends were trimmed by 4 bases and 1 base, with 18 bases remaining between them. Germline CDR1 is SGHRS and CDR2 is YFSETQ. The CDR3 DNA follows: TGCGCCAGCAGCCAATCGGTTAGGACATTCGCCAAAAACATTCAGTACTTC. It is translated as CASSQSVRTFAKNIQYF.

The chain is built from TRBV29-1 and TRBJ1-1; D unresolved. Germline CDR1 SQVTM, CDR2 ANQGSEA. CDR3 length equals 12 residues. The V end was cut by 5 bases, the J end by 4 bases, with 11 bases between. This CDR3 is CSVRFMGTEAFF. The CDR3 region has the DNA TGCAGCGTTCGATTTATGGGCACTGAAGCTTTCTTT.